Described below is a single TCR beta chain sequence and its context. This record comes from a study of cytomegalovirus exposure and HLA in healthy donors. PCR was performed using 60 Vbeta and 13 Jbeta primers. TCRdb's table, derived via immunoSEQ multiplex PCR, lists solely in-frame clones and lacks some. The table includes about 220,000 clones, 76% detected once. The sample comprised PBMCs. The TCR originated in a man aged 18-30 years in good health and CMV-seronegative.

This chain's CDR3 is CACPGQGKYGYTF. In nucleotides, the CDR3 is TGTGCCTGTCCCGGACAGGGGAAATATGGCTACACCTTC. V is TRBV30 and J is TRBJ1-2, with 9 bases matching TRBD1. This CDR3 comprises 13 residues. J was trimmed by 5 bases and V by 6 bases; bases with no gene match: 7. Germline values: CDR1 GTSNPN, CDR2 SVGIG (reference sequence). The variable domain in full, with the rest retrieved from reference TRBV30 and TRBJ1-2, is SQTIHQWPATLVQPVGSPLSLECTVEGTSNPNLYWYRQAAGRGLQLLFYSVGIGQISSEVPQNLSASRPQDRQFILSSKKLLLSDSGFYLCACPGQGKYGYTFGSGTRLTVV.